Below are 3 T cell receptor beta chains sequenced from a single sample in a study of cytomegalovirus exposure and HLA in healthy donors. The primer mix had 60 Vbeta and 13 Jbeta primers. Profiled with immunoSEQ multiplex PCR; TCRdb holds only in-frame clones, not every one. The sample records about 130,000 clones, over 60% being singletons. Sequences were obtained from PBMCs. These receptors all stem from a human donor in good health.

This chain joins TRBV5-1 and TRBJ2-7, with TRBD2 as a possible D gene (5 bases). The CDR3 runs to 16 residues. Germline V gene data show CDR1 as SGHRS and CDR2 as YFSETQ. V was trimmed by 0 bases and J by 0 bases, leaving 13 bases between them. CDR3 nucleotides: TGCGCCAGCAGCTTGGCCCAAGCCGGGGACTCCTACGAGCAGTACTTC. This translates into CASSLAQAGDSYEQYF.

This clone was observed once. The chain joins TRBV7-2 to TRBJ1-1; TRBD1 matches at 9 bases. Per the germline V gene, CDR1 is SGHTA and CDR2 is FQGNSA. This CDR3 comprises 14 residues. After removal of 5 bases from V and 5 bases from J, the junction contained 6 bases not matched to a gene. CDR3 residues: CASSANRGLTEAFF. The CDR3 coding sequence is TGTGCCAGCAGCGCCAACAGGGGGCTTACTGAAGCTTTCTTT.

The chain uses TRBV11-2 and TRBJ2-5; D is perhaps TRBD1 (5 bases). The germline V gene has CDR1 SGHAT and CDR2 FQNNGV. Between the trimmed V and J ends, which lost 1 base and 8 bases, there was a span of 17 bases. This CDR3 has 15 amino acids. The CDR3 DNA sequence: TGTGCCAGCAGCTTAGGTGCCAGGGCTTTTGAAACCCAGTACTTC. This gives the protein CASSLGARAFETQYF.